The 10 T cell receptor beta chains presented below share a single source sample, sequenced in a study of PD-L1 blockade in urothelial cancer. The data were produced by immunoSEQ multiplex PCR, yet TCRdb's version contains in-frame clones alone and is incomplete. This table has approximately 55,000 clones, around 84% appearing once. Sample time point: pretreatment peripheral blood. Sequenced material: PBMCs, taken around atezolizumab (anti-PD-L1) treatment. These receptors all come from a man aged 55 to 70 with urothelial cancer.

The rearrangement links TRBV19 to TRBJ2-5; TRBD1 matches 7 bases. From germline, CDR1 is LNHDA and CDR2 SQIVND (reference sequence). The J segment lost 2 bases and the V segment lost 1 base, leaving 4 bases of the junction unmatched. The CDR3 has 15 amino acids. Written as DNA, the CDR3 is TGTGCCAGTAGTATAGGGGACAGATTTCAAGAGACCCAGTACTTC. This translates into CASSIGDRFQETQYF.

The genes are TRBV4-1 and TRBJ1-2, with D tentatively TRBD1 (6 bases). Germline-derived CDR1 and CDR2 are MGHRA and YSYEKL. The CDR3 is 18 residues long. V lost 3 bases, J lost 5 bases, and 25 bases lay in between. The DNA of the CDR3 is TGCGCCAGCAGCCAGGCTCGGGACAACTCGAGAGTATTATATGGCTACACCTTC. It codes for CASSQARDNSRVLYGYTF.

J is TRBJ2-7 and V is TRBV5-1, with 9 bases lining up with TRBD1. The V segment lost 3 bases and the J segment 6 bases; nucleotides outside the gene matches: 10. The length of the CDR3 is 15 residues. Germline V gives CDR1 SGHRS, CDR2 YFSETQ. The CDR3 loop reads CASSSTPGQGGEQYF. CDR3 nucleotides: TGCGCCAGCAGCTCGACACCGGGACAGGGAGGCGAGCAGTACTTC.

This clone showed up just a few times. The chain combines TRBV4-2 with TRBJ2-7, with 7 nucleotides matching TRBD2. Per germline, CDR1 LGHNA and CDR2 YNFKEQ. This CDR3 comprises 18 residues. Losses at the gene ends were 4 bases for V and 1 base for J; bases not matched to a gene: 16. CDR3 sequence: CASSRTPGASGLSYEQYF. CDR3 coding DNA: TGTGCCAGCAGCCGTACCCCTGGGGCTAGCGGCCTTTCCTACGAGCAGTACTTC.

This chain joins TRBV27 and TRBJ2-3, with 9 nucleotides matching TRBD2. V dropped 8 bases and J dropped 5; count of bases not matched to a gene: 8. The CDR3 is 14 residues long. Germline CDR1 MNHEY, CDR2 SMNVEV (reference sequence). This chain's CDR3 is CASQGTSKGDTQYF. Written as DNA, the CDR3 is TGTGCCAGCCAAGGGACTAGCAAAGGAGATACGCAGTATTTT.

V gene TRBV5-4 combines with J gene TRBJ1-1, with D unresolved. V was pared by 1 base and J by 6 bases, with 10 bases between. CDR3 length: 13 amino acids. The V gene's germline CDR1 is SGHNT and CDR2 YYREEE (reference sequence). For the CDR3, the DNA is TGTGCCAGCAGCTTGAGAGCCACCGCTGAAGCTTTCTTT. It specifies CASSLRATAEAFF.

This chain links TRBV30 with TRBJ2-7; TRBD1 is a possible D gene (6 bases). From germline, CDR1 is GTSNPN and CDR2 SVGIG (reference sequence). V was clipped by 1 base and J by 3 bases, with 10 bases between them. This CDR3 region has 13 residues. The CDR3 DNA reads TGTGCCTGGAGTGGCGGACAGAACTACGAGCAGTACTTC. As protein: CAWSGGQNYEQYF.

V and J are TRBV7-9 and TRBJ1-3; D unresolved. This CDR3 contains 13 residues. The germline V gene has CDR1 SEHNR and CDR2 FQNEAQ (reference sequence). The CDR3 loop reads CALPGLSGNTIYF. The CDR3 DNA follows: TGTGCTCTACCTGGGCTGTCTGGAAACACCATATATTTT.

The genes are TRBV28 and TRBJ2-1; 8 bases fit TRBD2. The CDR3 length is 15 residues. Germline-derived CDR1 and CDR2 are MDHEN and SYDVKM. Trimming at V came to 5 bases and at J to 6 bases, leaving 9 bases not matched to a gene. The CDR3 DNA follows: TGTGCCAGCAGTCAAGCGGGGGTTCACGGCAATGAGCAGTTCTTC. This gives the protein CASSQAGVHGNEQFF.

This clone was observed once. V usage is TRBV9 and J usage is TRBJ1-2; tentative D call: TRBD1 (5 bases). Germline V CDR1 and CDR2: SGDLS, YYNGEE. CDR3 length: 15 residues. Between the trimmed V and J ends, which lost 4 bases and 2 bases, there was a span of 15 bases. Here the CDR3 reads CASSPQGGLNYGYTF. The CDR3 DNA reads TGTGCCAGCAGCCCTCAGGGAGGATTGAACTATGGCTACACCTTC.